Detailed here is one T cell receptor (beta chain). The record originates from a study of blood T cell repertoires in COVID-19. Study-level background: Donors in the United States, Italy and Spain gave samples during acute or convalescent COVID-19. T cells, B-cell-depleted T cells, or PBMCs provided the cDNA or gDNA that served as material.

Authors' processing steps: Estimation of nucleated cell counts was performed using reference gene primer amplification. The method was immunoSEQ multiplex PCR; TCRdb's version includes in-frame clones alone and lacks a portion of them. V and J calls and clone size follow that table, whereas D and trimming were derived from the DNA. The sample records approximately 230,000 clones, 79% being singletons. The CDR3 runs to 11 residues. Trimming removed 3 bases from V and 8 bases from J; junction bases left unmatched: 1. Germline V lookup: CDR1 SGHRS, CDR2 YFSETQ. This rearrangement joins TRBV5-1 to TRBJ1-2; 7 nucleotides match TRBD1. The receptor was derived from a woman aged 40-49 years with active or convalescent COVID-19. Sequencing was performed on peripheral blood. The DNA of the CDR3 is TGCGCCAGCAGCTCGGGACAGGGCTACACCTTC. It encodes CASSSGQGYTF.